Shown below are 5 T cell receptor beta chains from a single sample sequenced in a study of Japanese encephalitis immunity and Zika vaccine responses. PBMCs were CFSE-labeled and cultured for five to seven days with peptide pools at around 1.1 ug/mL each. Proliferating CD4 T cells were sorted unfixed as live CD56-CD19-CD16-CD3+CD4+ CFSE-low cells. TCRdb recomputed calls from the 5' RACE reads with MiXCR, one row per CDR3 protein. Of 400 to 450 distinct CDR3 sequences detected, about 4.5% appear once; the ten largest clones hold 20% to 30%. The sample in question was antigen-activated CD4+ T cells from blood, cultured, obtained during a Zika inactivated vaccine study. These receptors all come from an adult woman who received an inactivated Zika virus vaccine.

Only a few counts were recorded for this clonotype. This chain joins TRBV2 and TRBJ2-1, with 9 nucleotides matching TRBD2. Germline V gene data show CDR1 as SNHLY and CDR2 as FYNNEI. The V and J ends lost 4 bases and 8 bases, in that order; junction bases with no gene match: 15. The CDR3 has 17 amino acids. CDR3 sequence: CASSGLAGRRAFHEQFF. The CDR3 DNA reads TGTGCCAGCAGTGGTCTAGCGGGAAGGCGGGCCTTCCATGAGCAGTTCTTC.

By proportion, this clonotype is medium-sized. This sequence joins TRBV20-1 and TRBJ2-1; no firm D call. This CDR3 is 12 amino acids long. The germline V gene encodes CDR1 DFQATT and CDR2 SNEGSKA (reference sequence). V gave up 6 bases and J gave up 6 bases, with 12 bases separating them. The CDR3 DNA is TGCAGTGCCGACACTTGGCTCAATGAGCAGTTCTTC. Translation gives CSADTWLNEQFF.

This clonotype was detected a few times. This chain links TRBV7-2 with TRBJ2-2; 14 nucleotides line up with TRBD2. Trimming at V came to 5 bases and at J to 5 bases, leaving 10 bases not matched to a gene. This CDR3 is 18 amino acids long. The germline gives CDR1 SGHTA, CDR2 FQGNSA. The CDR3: CASSRLGLAGVGTGELFF. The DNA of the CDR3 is TGTGCCAGCAGCCGATTGGGACTAGCGGGGGTGGGGACCGGGGAGCTGTTTTTT.

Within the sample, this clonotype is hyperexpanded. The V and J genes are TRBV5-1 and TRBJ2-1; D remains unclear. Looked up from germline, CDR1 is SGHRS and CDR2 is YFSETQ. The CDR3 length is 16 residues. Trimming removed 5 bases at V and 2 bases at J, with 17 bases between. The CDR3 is CASRLSWRTPYNEQFF. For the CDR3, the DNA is TGCGCCAGCAGACTATCTTGGCGGACCCCCTACAATGAGCAGTTCTTC.

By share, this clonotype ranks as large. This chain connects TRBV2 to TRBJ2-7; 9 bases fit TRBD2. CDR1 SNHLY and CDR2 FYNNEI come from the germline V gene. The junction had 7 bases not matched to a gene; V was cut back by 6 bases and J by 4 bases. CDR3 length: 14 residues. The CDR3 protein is CASRYSGSRYEQYF. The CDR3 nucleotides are TGTGCCAGCAGATATAGCGGGAGTAGATACGAGCAGTACTTC.